Below are 25 T cell receptor beta chains sequenced from a single sample in a study of T cells after yellow fever vaccination. In TCRdb, the 5' RACE reads were re-called with MiXCR into one record per CDR3 protein. Among hundreds of thousands of distinct CDR3 sequences listed, about 4% were seen once. The specimen was PBMCs, collected 5 days after the yellow fever booster vaccination. These receptors were collected from a man between 18 and 29 years old who received the YFV17D yellow fever vaccine.

The CDR3 sequence: CASRMTLAGGLSGELFF. DNA for the CDR3: TGTGCCAGTAGAATGACCCTAGCGGGGGGCCTGTCCGGGGAGCTGTTTTTT. V and J are TRBV19 and TRBJ2-2; 11 nucleotides line up with TRBD2. After removal of 6 bases from V and 6 bases from J, the junction contained 12 bases not matched to a gene. Germline-derived CDR1 and CDR2 are LNHDA and SQIVND (reference sequence). The CDR3 is made up of 17 amino acids.

The J gene is TRBJ1-1, the V gene TRBV29-1, with D maybe TRBD1 (5 bases). CDR1 is SQVTM and CDR2 is ANQGSEA in the germline V gene. The CDR3 covers 15 residues. V dropped 3 bases and J dropped 6 bases, with 20 bases sitting between them. CDR3 region: CSVEGPGRGDAEAFF. CDR3 DNA: TGCAGCGTTGAGGGGCCTGGGCGGGGGGACGCTGAAGCTTTCTTT.

CDR3 bases: TGCGCCAGCAGCTTGGATGGGGGGCGCGACTACACCTTC. It is translated as CASSLDGGRDYTF. V gene TRBV5-1 combines with J gene TRBJ1-2; a possible D gene is TRBD1 (6 bases). Germline V lookup: CDR1 SGHRS, CDR2 YFSETQ. This CDR3 comprises 13 residues. V was pared by 0 bases and J by 10 bases, with 13 bases between.

This chain joins TRBV2 and TRBJ2-7; the D call may be TRBD1 or TRBD2 (6 bases each). Deletions cut 2 bases from V and 3 bases from J, with 11 bases between. Germline CDR1 SNHLY, CDR2 FYNNEI. The CDR3 totals 14 residues. The DNA of the CDR3 is TGTGCCAGCAGTGAACAGGGGACTCACTACGAGCAGTACTTC. This sequence encodes CASSEQGTHYEQYF.

This clonotype was observed at least ten times. The chain is built from TRBV5-4 and TRBJ1-1; TRBD1 might be the D (6 bases). This CDR3 is built from 16 residues. Germline CDR1 is SGHNT and CDR2 is YYREEE (reference sequence). V was shortened by 6 bases and J by 0 bases, with 18 bases between the two germline ends. The CDR3 here is CASTQGNSNMNTEAFF. CDR3 nucleotides: TGTGCCAGCACCCAGGGGAACAGCAACATGAACACTGAAGCTTTCTTT.

The rearrangement uses TRBV4-1 and TRBJ2-1; 8 positions match TRBD1. Germline lookup yields CDR1 MGHRA and CDR2 YSYEKL. Trimming cost V 3 bases and J 8 bases; bases outside gene matches: 9. CDR3 length: 15 residues. CDR3 in DNA: TGCGCCAGCAGCCAGACAGGGGCCCAAGGGGATGAGCAGTTCTTC. This codes for CASSQTGAQGDEQFF.

This clonotype has ten or more counts. V and J are TRBV28 and TRBJ1-1; 7 bases map to TRBD1. The CDR3 totals 11 residues. After removal of 5 bases from V and 12 bases from J, the junction contained 6 bases not matched to a gene. Germline loops: CDR1 MDHEN, CDR2 SYDVKM. Written as DNA, the CDR3 is TGTGCCAGCAGTCTAACAGGGGACACTTTCTTT. It specifies CASSLTGDTFF. The full variable domain, with the rest looked up from reference TRBV28 and TRBJ1-1, is DVKVTQSSRYLVKRTGEKVFLECVQDMDHENMFWYRQDPGLGLRLIYFSYDVKMKEKGDIPEGYSVSREKKERFSLILESASTNQTSMYLCASSLTGDTFFGQGTRLTVV.

This clonotype was detected a few times. The chain carries TRBV7-2 and TRBJ2-2, with D perhaps TRBD1 (6 bases). This CDR3 is 15 amino acids long. The V gene lost 4 bases and the J gene lost 5 bases, with 14 bases spanning the gap. Per germline, CDR1 SGHTA and CDR2 FQGNSA. The DNA for the CDR3 is TGTGCCAGCAGCTCCATGGGGGCGCAAACCGGGGAGCTGTTTTTT. Its translation: CASSSMGAQTGELFF.

This clonotype was picked up a small number of times. The CDR3 region has the DNA TGTGCCAGCAGCGTCCGACTAGCGGGCTCCTCCTACAATGAGCAGTTCTTC. Protein: CASSVRLAGSSYNEQFF. This chain joins TRBV9 and TRBJ2-1; 10 positions match TRBD2. Germline CDR1 is SGDLS and CDR2 is YYNGEE. V lost 2 bases to trimming and J lost 0 bases; unmatched junction nucleotides: 5. The CDR3 is made up of 17 amino acids.

The CDR3 DNA sequence: TGTGCCAGCAGCTTTGGCGGGGCTACTAGCACAGATACGCAGTATTTT. This codes for CASSFGGATSTDTQYF. This chain connects TRBV7-2 to TRBJ2-3, with a tentative D call TRBD2 (6 bases). V lost 3 bases and J lost 0, with 13 bases in between. The CDR3 loop spans 16 amino acids. Per the germline V gene, CDR1 is SGHTA and CDR2 is FQGNSA.

The gene calls are TRBV7-9 and TRBJ2-3, with D perhaps TRBD2 (6 bases). CDR3 length: 15 residues. Trimming removed 3 bases at V and 1 base at J, with 11 bases between. Germline-derived CDR1 and CDR2 are SEHNR and FQNEAQ (reference sequence). DNA for the CDR3: TGTGCCAGCAGCTTCGGGCGGGGCCGCACAGATACGCAGTATTTT. This gives the protein CASSFGRGRTDTQYF.

The chain employs TRBV27 and TRBJ2-7, with 8 bases aligning to TRBD1. The CDR3 loop spans 16 amino acids. Germline CDR1 is MNHEY and CDR2 is SMNVEV (reference sequence). Unmatched junction bases numbered 12, after V lost 5 bases and J lost 3 bases. The CDR3 is CASSGGQALLFYEQYF. DNA of the CDR3: TGTGCCAGCAGTGGGGGACAGGCTTTGTTATTCTACGAGCAGTACTTC.

The chain couples TRBV2 to TRBJ2-4, with D uncertain. The CDR3 has 15 amino acids. The V and J ends lost 6 bases and 6 bases respectively, with 18 bases between them. CDR1 SNHLY and CDR2 FYNNEI come from the germline V gene. CDR3 nucleotide sequence: TGTGCCAGCAGGGCAGGTCCTGGGCTGGGAAACATTCAGTACTTC. This codes for CASRAGPGLGNIQYF.

This clonotype was recorded many times. J is TRBJ1-1 and V is TRBV7-9; maybe TRBD1 (6 bases). The CDR3 has 13 residues. With 4 bases removed from V and 11 bases from J, the gap between germline ends came to 17 bases. From germline, CDR1 is SEHNR and CDR2 FQNEAQ (reference sequence). The CDR3 bases are TGTGCCAGCAGCTACTCAGGGGCCCCAGGGGCTTTCTTT. Amino acid sequence: CASSYSGAPGAFF.

This clonotype appeared many times. The V call is TRBV12-3 or TRBV12-4, the J call TRBJ1-2, with a weak D call TRBD1 (6 bases). The CDR3 length is 13 residues. V was cut by 6 bases and J by 6 bases, with 14 bases left in between. The CDR3 loop is CASRPTGWNGYTF. As DNA, the CDR3 is TGTGCCAGCAGGCCAACAGGGTGGAATGGCTACACCTTC.

The chain employs TRBV4-1 and TRBJ1-3, with D possibly being TRBD1 (6 bases). Germline assignment: CDR1 MGHRA and CDR2 YSYEKL. The CDR3 runs 16 residues. The ends were cut back, 0 bases at V and 2 bases at J, with 11 bases in the middle. CDR3 amino acids: CASSQEGGTPGNTIYF. The CDR3 nucleotides are TGCGCCAGCAGCCAAGAAGGGGGGACTCCTGGAAACACCATATATTTT.

The chain has TRBV4-3 and TRBJ1-1; possibly TRBD1 for D (5 bases). V was trimmed by 3 bases and J by 5 bases, leaving 10 bases between them. Germline CDR1 is LGHNA and CDR2 is YSLEER. The CDR3 runs 13 residues. The CDR3 nucleotides read TGCGCCAGCAGCCAGCGGGGGAAGACTGAAGCTTTCTTT. Protein sequence: CASSQRGKTEAFF.

This clonotype was observed a handful of times. The V call is TRBV30, the J call TRBJ2-1; D is unresolved. V was cut by 1 base and J by 9 bases, with 7 bases left in between. Germline CDR1 and CDR2: GTSNPN and SVGIG (reference sequence). CDR3 length: 11 residues. The CDR3 here is CAWSDRSEQFF. The CDR3 nucleotides are TGTGCCTGGAGTGACCGGAGTGAGCAGTTCTTC. Combining the CDR3 with reference TRBV30 and TRBJ2-1 gives the whole variable domain SQTIHQWPATLVQPVGSPLSLECTVEGTSNPNLYWYRQAAGRGLQLLFYSVGIGQISSEVPQNLSASRPQDRQFILSSKKLLLSDSGFYLCAWSDRSEQFFGPGTRLTVL.

This chain connects TRBV15 to TRBJ1-1, with D unclear. Trimming left V 9 bases short and J 1 base short, with 15 bases between. Germline V gene lookup returns CDR1 LNHNV and CDR2 YYDKDF (reference sequence). This CDR3 comprises 14 residues. The CDR3 DNA sequence: TGTGCCACTCGACAATGGCAGACGAACACTGAAGCTTTCTTT. Amino acids: CATRQWQTNTEAFF.

Ten or more counts support this clonotype. V usage is TRBV20-1 and J usage is TRBJ2-7, with D possibly TRBD2 on 5 matching bases. Trimming stripped 2 bases from V and 0 bases from J, with 14 bases between. Germline values: CDR1 DFQATT, CDR2 SNEGSKA (reference sequence). This CDR3 spans 15 amino acids. This CDR3 is CSARFPGKGSYEQYV. The CDR3, as DNA: TGCAGTGCTAGATTTCCCGGGAAGGGCTCCTACGAGCAGTACGTC.

This clonotype was observed at least ten times. The rearrangement uses TRBV4-3 and TRBJ1-1, with D uncertain. Germline-derived CDR1 and CDR2 are LGHNA and YSLEER. This CDR3 is 15 amino acids long. V was trimmed by 0 bases and J by 4 bases, leaving 12 bases between them. CDR3 nucleotide sequence: TGCGCCAGCAGCCAAGATCGGGGTTTGGGCACTGAAGCTTTCTTT. Translating it yields CASSQDRGLGTEAFF.

This chain uses TRBV9 with TRBJ2-1; 7 bases match TRBD1. Germline V gene sequence: CDR1 SGDLS, CDR2 YYNGEE. J gave up 2 bases and V 3 bases, and 8 bases lay outside the gene matches. The CDR3 is 16 residues long. CDR3 residues: CASSETTGWAYNEQFF. CDR3 sequence (DNA): TGTGCCAGCAGCGAGACGACAGGGTGGGCCTACAATGAGCAGTTCTTC.

Ten or more counts support this clonotype. This chain connects TRBV7-9 to TRBJ1-2; a possible D gene is TRBD1 (5 bases). Germline V gene lookup returns CDR1 SEHNR and CDR2 FQNEAQ (reference sequence). This CDR3 comprises 12 residues. V dropped 11 bases and J dropped 2 bases, with 12 bases sitting between them. The CDR3 DNA follows: TGTGCCGGCCAGACAGCCAACTATGGCTACACCTTC. Translation: CAGQTANYGYTF.

This clonotype was counted at least ten times. This rearrangement joins TRBV29-1 to TRBJ2-5; D unclear. V was trimmed by 5 bases and J by 1 base, leaving 5 bases between them. This CDR3 is built from 11 residues. In germline, CDR1 is SQVTM, CDR2 ANQGSEA. CDR3 sequence reads: CSVWIQETQYF. The DNA of the CDR3 is TGCAGCGTTTGGATCCAAGAGACCCAGTACTTC.

This clonotype came up many times. The V gene is TRBV12-3 or TRBV12-4, the J gene TRBJ2-3, with TRBD1 matching 7 bases. CDR3 length: 15 amino acids. With V trimmed by 7 bases and J by 5 bases, 12 bases remained unmatched. CDR3 nucleotide sequence: TGTGCCAGCACCTCTAGTAGGGGGCAGGTAGATACGCAGTATTTT. Translation: CASTSSRGQVDTQYF.